This TCR beta chain was recovered during a study of vaccination effects on CD4 cells after COVID-19. Antigen-specific CD4+ T cells were first expanded with viral peptide pools by the ViraFEST assay and only then sequenced. When 10 to 11 days of culture had elapsed, CD4+ T cells were isolated. All participants had two doses of either the BNT162b2 or mRNA-1273 vaccine. Prior SARS-CoV-2 infection was absent in the vaccine recipients, as shown by negative nucleocapsid antibodies. Wells each received 2 million to 2.5 million PBMC, cultured with 10 IU/ml IL-2 and about 9.3 ug/ml peptides. A half-medium replacement with IL-2 medium was carried out on days 3 and 7. Details on this clone: Its antigen remains unknown.

Study observations and caveats: There were few convalescent patients in the study and no early post-infection timepoints.

V was pared by 6 bases and J by 11 bases, with 19 bases between. This CDR3 is 13 amino acids long. CDR1 ENHRY and CDR2 SYGVKD come from the germline V gene. This table comes from immunoSEQ multiplex PCR, and its TCRdb copy is limited to in-frame clones, with some not included. This table holds around 26,000 clones, approximately 69% found once. This rearrangement joins TRBV10-3 to TRBJ1-1; D not certain. This clonotype was obtained from a human donor who received a COVID-19 vaccine. Sequences were derived from CD4+ T cells from PBMCs cultured with SARS-CoV-2 spike peptides, sampled after COVID-19 vaccination. The CDR3 DNA reads as TGTGCCATCAGACCCCAGGACGGTACTGTGGCTTTCTTT. This gives the protein CAIRPQDGTVAFF.